This TCR beta chain was recovered during a study of beta chain features in type 1 diabetes. Comments on this clone: Its specificity is not known.

CDR1 and CDR2 (germline): MGHDK, SYGVNS. Trimming removed 0 bases at V and 3 bases at J, with 9 bases between. The CDR3 extends over 15 amino acids. Every bit of the isolated RNA underwent reverse transcription, so sequencing read expressed TCRB transcripts. Produced via immunoSEQ multiplex PCR; TCRdb's table is partial and in-frame only. The top ten clones hold 0.0085% to 0.012% of a sample with a few hundred thousand clones, around 12% of them seen once. Study findings and constraints: Shorter TCRB CDR3s, moderately but significantly so, were found in Type 1 diabetes patients in all four CD4+ subsets.

The sequence was obtained from a woman in her late teens or twenties with type 1 diabetes. What was sequenced was naive CD4+ T cells from blood. V is TRBV25-1 and J is TRBJ2-1; D is perhaps TRBD2 (6 bases). CDR3 residues: CASSEYLGGYNEQFF. The CDR3 nucleotides read TGTGCCAGCAGTGAATACCTGGGGGGCTACAATGAGCAGTTCTTC. The complete variable domain, with remaining parts taken from reference TRBV25-1 and TRBJ2-1, reads EADIYQTPRYLVIGTGKKITLECSQTMGHDKMYWYQQDPGMELHLIHYSYGVNSTEKGDLSSESTVSRIRTEHFPLTLESARPSHTSQYLCASSEYLGGYNEQFFGPGTRLTVL.